This entry describes one T cell receptor beta chain. The sample comes from a study of identical twins. One entry per CDR3 protein, called by TCRdb with MiXCR from the 5' RACE reads. This table holds roughly 350,000 distinct CDR3 sequences, about 10% found once. With no exceptions, donors were healthy Caucasians. The CDR3 runs to 15 residues. From germline, CDR1 is SGHNT and CDR2 YENEEA. The V end was cut by 5 bases, the J end by 8 bases, with 20 bases between. The chain combines TRBV11-3 with TRBJ2-3; tentatively, D is TRBD2 (7 bases). The source is a woman aged 45-65 years in good health. The sequenced sample was naive T cells sorted from blood. CDR3: CASSPSRGRAGTQYF. CDR3 in DNA: TGTGCCAGCAGCCCCTCTAGGGGGAGGGCTGGTACGCAGTATTTT.